These 6 T cell receptor beta chains share one sample of origin, sequenced in a study of shared clonotypes between healthy human individuals. Sequenced by immunoSEQ multiplex PCR; TCRdb stores in-frame clones only, minus some. The sample consists of about 2 million clones, just under 95% of them appearing once. CD45RO negativity and positive selection for CCR7 defined naive CD8 cells, a population that excluded terminally differentiated effector memory CD45RA+ cells. The sample consisted of naive CD8+ T cells sorted from blood. These receptors came from a man aged 18 to 29 in good health.

The chain is built from TRBV6-4 and TRBJ1-2, with D possibly being TRBD1 (6 bases). The V end was cut by 2 bases, the J end by 8 bases, with 9 bases between. The CDR3 extends over 12 amino acids. Germline CDR1 MRHNA, CDR2 SNTAGT. The CDR3 nucleotides read TGTGCCAGCAGTGACACAGGGTCCGGCTACACCTTC. Translated: CASSDTGSGYTF.

The rearrangement links TRBV9 to TRBJ2-5, with D perhaps being TRBD1 or TRBD2 (6 bases each). V lost 0 bases and J lost 5, with 14 bases in between. The CDR3 contains 15 residues. Per germline, CDR1 SGDLS and CDR2 YYNGEE. CDR3 region: CASSVVGGYGETQYF. The CDR3 DNA sequence: TGTGCCAGCAGCGTAGTAGGGGGGTATGGGGAGACCCAGTACTTC. Complete variable domain (other parts from reference TRBV9 and TRBJ2-5): DSGVTQTPKHLITATGQRVTLRCSPRSGDLSVYWYQQSLDQGLQFLIQYYNGEERAKGNILERFSAQQFPDLHSELNLSSLELGDSALYFCASSVVGGYGETQYFGPGTRLLVL.

This rearrangement joins TRBV4-3 to TRBJ2-7; D not certain. V was trimmed by 0 bases and J by 7 bases, leaving 13 bases between them. This CDR3 has 14 residues. Germline V CDR1 and CDR2: LGHNA, YSLEER. The CDR3 DNA reads as TGCGCCAGCAGCCAAGATCGGTACCTCCGGGAGCAGTACTTC. The encoded protein is CASSQDRYLREQYF.

The genes are TRBV11-2 and TRBJ2-7; 7 bases fit TRBD1. Germline V gene sequence: CDR1 SGHAT, CDR2 FQNNGV. The CDR3 length is 15 residues. Trimming cost V 1 base and J 4 bases; bases outside gene matches: 7. The CDR3 nucleotides read TGTGCCAGCAGCTTAGCCGAGACAGGGTGGTACGAGCAGTACTTC. It specifies CASSLAETGWYEQYF.

The chain employs TRBV19 and TRBJ2-7; D unclear. Germline CDR1 reads LNHDA; CDR2 reads SQIVND (reference sequence). V shed 10 bases and J shed 2 bases, with 12 bases lying between them. The length of the CDR3 is 12 residues. DNA of the CDR3: TGTGCCACAGAGGACCGTACCTACGAGCAGTACTTC. Protein product: CATEDRTYEQYF.

V and J are TRBV10-3 and TRBJ2-3; D possibly corresponds to TRBD2 (6 bases). This CDR3 is built from 16 residues. CDR1 is ENHRY and CDR2 is SYGVKD in the germline V gene. With 5 bases removed from V and 0 bases from J, the gap between germline ends came to 15 bases. CDR3 in DNA: TGTGCCATCAGTAACCTCGGGGACTCTAGCACAGATACGCAGTATTTT. It encodes CAISNLGDSSTDTQYF.